The clone carrying this T cell receptor (beta chain) was counted a few times. What it binds is unknown. Combining a sample-barcoded 5' primer with a J-beta primer mix, a second PCR ran for roughly 7 to 11 cycles. Via MiXCR, TCRdb re-called the 5' RACE reads, giving one row per CDR3 protein. The sample consists of about a million distinct CDR3 sequences, around 48% of them appearing once. The data belong to a study of blood T cells in healthy people across ages. The CDR3 runs to 16 residues. CDR1 is LGHDT, CDR2 YNNKEL, per germline (reference sequence). J was trimmed by 9 bases and V by 1 base; bases with no gene match: 8. Per individual sample, total RNA of at least 5.5 micrograms was extracted. Findings and caveats of the study: Naive CD4+ cells and diversity were both higher in long-lived donors than in aged donors.

The sequence was collected from a man aged 25 to 40 in good health. Material: blood. The chain combines TRBV3-1 with TRBJ2-1; 11 bases line up with TRBD2. CDR3 amino acids: CASSQVASGGKVEQFF. Written as DNA, the CDR3 is TGTGCCAGCAGCCAAGTCGCTAGCGGGGGGAAGGTTGAGCAGTTCTTC.